The clone carrying this TCR beta chain was counted only a few times. This CDR3 spans 12 amino acids. Germline CDR1 is SEHNR and CDR2 is FQNEAQ (reference sequence). Deletions cut 1 base from V and 3 bases from J, with 4 bases between. The entry originates in a study of shared clonotypes between healthy human individuals. Authors' analysis steps: Filtering differed because ImmunoSEQ produced junction-only sequences that carried no quality scores. The protocol was immunoSEQ multiplex PCR, while the TCRdb copy is restricted to in-frame clones and leaves out a portion. The V and J calls and clone size were taken over from that table, and D and trimming were inferred from the DNA. The data hold hundreds of thousands of clones, with 70% to 80% observed a single time. Genomic DNA for unsorted samples was obtained from 70 million to 100 million PBMCs.

The TCR originated in a woman between 40 and 50 years old in good health. Some clones in this sample may be carry-over from other donors' samples. Sample: PBMCs. The genes are TRBV7-9 and TRBJ2-7; D ambiguous. CDR3 sequence reads: CASSLEVYEQYF. The DNA for the CDR3 is TGTGCCAGCAGCTTAGAGGTCTACGAGCAGTACTTC.